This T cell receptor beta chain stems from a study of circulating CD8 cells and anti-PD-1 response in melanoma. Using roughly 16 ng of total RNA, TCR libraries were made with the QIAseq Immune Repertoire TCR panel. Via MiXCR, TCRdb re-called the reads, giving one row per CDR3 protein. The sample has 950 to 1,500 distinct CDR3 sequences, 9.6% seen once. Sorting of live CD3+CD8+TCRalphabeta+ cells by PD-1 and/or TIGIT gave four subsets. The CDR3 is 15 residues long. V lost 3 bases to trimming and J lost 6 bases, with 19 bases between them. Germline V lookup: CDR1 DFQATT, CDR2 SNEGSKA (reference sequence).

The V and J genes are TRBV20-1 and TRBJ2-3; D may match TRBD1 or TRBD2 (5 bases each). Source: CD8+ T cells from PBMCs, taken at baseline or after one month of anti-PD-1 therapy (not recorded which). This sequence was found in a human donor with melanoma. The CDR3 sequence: CSASPGPADTDTQYF. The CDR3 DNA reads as TGCAGTGCTAGCCCCGGACCAGCGGACACGGATACGCAGTATTTT.